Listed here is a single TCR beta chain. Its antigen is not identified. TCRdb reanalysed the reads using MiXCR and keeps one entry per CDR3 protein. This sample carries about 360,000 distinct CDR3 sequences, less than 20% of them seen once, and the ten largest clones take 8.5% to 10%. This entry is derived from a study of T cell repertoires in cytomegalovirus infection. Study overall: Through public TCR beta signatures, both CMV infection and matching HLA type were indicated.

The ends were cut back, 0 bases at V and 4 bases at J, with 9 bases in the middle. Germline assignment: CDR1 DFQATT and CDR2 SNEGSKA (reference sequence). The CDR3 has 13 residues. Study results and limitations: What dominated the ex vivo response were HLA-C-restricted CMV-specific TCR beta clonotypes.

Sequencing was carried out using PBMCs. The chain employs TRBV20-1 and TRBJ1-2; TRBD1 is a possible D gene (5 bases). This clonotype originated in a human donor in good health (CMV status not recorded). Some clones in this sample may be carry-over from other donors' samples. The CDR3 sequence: CSARDRGTYGYTF. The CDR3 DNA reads TGCAGTGCTAGAGACCGCGGGACCTATGGCTACACCTTC.